This paragraph covers one T cell receptor (beta chain) sequence. In the authors' methods: Estimates of nucleated cell counts were drawn from the amplification of reference gene primers. Clones were sequenced by immunoSEQ multiplex PCR, and TCRdb holds only the in-frame ones, with some missing. V, J and clone size derive from that table, while D and trimming were established from the DNA sequence. The sample shows 150,000 to 200,000 clones, around 88% of them seen only once. The V end lost 1 base, the J end lost 2 bases, and 12 bases lay between the germline ends. In germline, CDR1 is SGHAT, CDR2 FQNNGV. The CDR3 spans 15 residues. This sample is part of a study of blood T cell repertoires in COVID-19. Study in general: The samples span acute and convalescent COVID-19 from the United States, Italy and Spain. The analysed material was cDNA or gDNA that came from T cells, B-cell-depleted T cells, or PBMCs.

The V gene is TRBV11-2, the J gene TRBJ2-7; D gene uncertain. The material sequenced was peripheral blood. The receptor comes from a young woman with acute or convalescent COVID-19. The CDR3 loop is CASSLGRHQTYEQYF. The DNA for the CDR3 is TGTGCCAGCAGCTTAGGTCGACACCAGACCTACGAGCAGTACTTC.